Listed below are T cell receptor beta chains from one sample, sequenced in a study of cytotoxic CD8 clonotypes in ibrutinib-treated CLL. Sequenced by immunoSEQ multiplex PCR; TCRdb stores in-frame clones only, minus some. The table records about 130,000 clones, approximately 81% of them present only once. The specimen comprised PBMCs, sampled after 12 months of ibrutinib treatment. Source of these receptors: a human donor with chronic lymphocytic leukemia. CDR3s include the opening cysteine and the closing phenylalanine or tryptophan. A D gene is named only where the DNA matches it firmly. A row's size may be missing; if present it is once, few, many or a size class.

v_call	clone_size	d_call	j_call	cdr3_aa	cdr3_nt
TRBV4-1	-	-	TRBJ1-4	CASSQDLVGDEKLFF	TGCGCCAGCAGCCAAGATCTAGTGGGTGATGAAAAACTGTTTTTT
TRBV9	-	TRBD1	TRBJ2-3	CASSIDWDRGRGQYF	TGTGCCAGCAGCATAGACTGGGACAGGGGAAGGGGGCAGTATTTT
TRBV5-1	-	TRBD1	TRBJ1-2	CASSSGQGAEYGYTF	TGCGCCAGCAGCTCGGGACAGGGGGCAGAATATGGCTACACCTTC
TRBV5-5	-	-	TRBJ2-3	CASSLGAGRTDTQYF	TGTGCCAGCAGCTTGGGGGCAGGTCGCACAGATACGCAGTATTTT
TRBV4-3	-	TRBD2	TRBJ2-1	CASSQASGLASYNEQFF	TGCGCCAGCAGCCAAGCGTCGGGACTAGCCTCCTACAATGAGCAGTTCTTC
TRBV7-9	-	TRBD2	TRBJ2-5	CASSLGTSGYGTQYF	TGTGCCAGCAGCTTAGGGACTAGCGGTTATGGGACCCAGTACTTC
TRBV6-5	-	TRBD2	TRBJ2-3	CASSFTSGMVADTQYF	TGTGCCAGCAGTTTCACTAGCGGGATGGTTGCAGATACGCAGTATTTT
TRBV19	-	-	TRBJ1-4	CASRTAGSNEKLFF	TGTGCCAGTAGAACGGCGGGGAGTAATGAAAAACTGTTTTTT
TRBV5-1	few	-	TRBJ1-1	CASRTGEGGTEAFF	TGCGCCAGCAGAACGGGGGAAGGTGGCACTGAAGCTTTCTTT
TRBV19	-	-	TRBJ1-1	CASTRGSRTTEAFF	TGTGCCAGTACGCGGGGCAGCCGAACCACTGAAGCTTTCTTT
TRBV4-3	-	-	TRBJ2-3	CASSQDVGLDTQYF	TGCGCCAGCAGCCAAGACGTGGGACTAGATACGCAGTATTTT
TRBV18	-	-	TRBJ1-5	CASSPSGGNQPQHF	TGTGCCAGCTCACCGTCCGGGGGCAATCAGCCCCAGCATTTT
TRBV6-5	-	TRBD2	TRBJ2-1	CASASTSGNNEQFF	TGTGCCAGCGCCTCGACTAGCGGTAACAATGAGCAGTTCTTC
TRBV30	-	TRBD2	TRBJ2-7	CAWGRDGYEQYF	TGTGCCTGGGGGAGGGACGGGTACGAGCAGTACTTC
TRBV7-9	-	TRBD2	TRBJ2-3	CASSPGLAGDTDTQYF	TGTGCCAGCAGCCCCGGACTAGCCGGAGATACAGATACGCAGTATTTT
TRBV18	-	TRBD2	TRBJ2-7	CASSPHPGLAGRYSYEQYF	TGTGCCAGCTCACCGCATCCGGGACTAGCGGGCCGATATTCCTACGAGCAGTACTTC
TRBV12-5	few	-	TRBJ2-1	CASGLPGRAYNEQFF	TGTGCTAGTGGCTTGCCAGGCCGGGCCTACAATGAGCAGTTCTTC
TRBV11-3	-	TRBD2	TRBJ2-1	CASSLGPGLAVNEQFF	TGTGCCAGCAGCTTAGGACCGGGACTAGCGGTCAATGAGCAGTTCTTC
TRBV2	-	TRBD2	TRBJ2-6	CASKGGGEANVLTF	TGTGCCAGCAAGGGCGGGGGAGAGGCCAACGTCCTGACTTTC
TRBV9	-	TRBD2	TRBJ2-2	CASSVASLAGEIGELFF	TGTGCCAGCAGCGTAGCTAGCCTAGCGGGAGAGATCGGGGAGCTGTTTTTT
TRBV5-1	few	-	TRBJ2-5	CASRFPGVETQYF	TGCGCCAGCAGGTTCCCGGGCGTTGAGACCCAGTACTTC
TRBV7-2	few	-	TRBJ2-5	CASSPGGYQETQYF	TGTGCCAGCAGCCCGGGCGGGTACCAAGAGACCCAGTACTTC
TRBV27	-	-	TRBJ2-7	CASSFTRSGSYEQYF	TGTGCCAGCAGTTTTACACGATCGGGCTCCTACGAGCAGTACTTC
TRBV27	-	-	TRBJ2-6	CASSPNPSSGANVLTF	TGTGCCAGCAGTCCCAACCCTAGCTCTGGGGCCAACGTCCTGACTTTC
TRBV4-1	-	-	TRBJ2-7	CASSQALAGDEQYF	TGCGCCAGCAGCCAAGCTCTAGCTGGCGACGAGCAGTACTTC
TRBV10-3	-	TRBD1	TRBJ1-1	CAISETEQGRDTEAFF	TGTGCCATCAGTGAGACCGAACAGGGGAGAGACACTGAAGCTTTCTTT
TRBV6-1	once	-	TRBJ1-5	CASSESPGSQPQHF	TGTGCCAGCAGTGAAAGTCCGGGAAGCCAGCCCCAGCATTTT
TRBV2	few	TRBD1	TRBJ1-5	CASRDTGDIQPQHF	TGTGCCAGCAGAGATACAGGGGACATTCAGCCCCAGCATTTT
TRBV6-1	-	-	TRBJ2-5	CASSEIGGGGKETQYF	TGTGCCAGCAGTGAAATCGGGGGAGGCGGGAAAGAGACCCAGTACTTC
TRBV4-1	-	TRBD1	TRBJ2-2	CASSLAGTGVRNTGELFF	TGCGCCAGCAGCCTTGCCGGGACAGGGGTACGGAACACCGGGGAGCTGTTTTTT
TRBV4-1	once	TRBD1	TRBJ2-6	CASSQDHVRGLGANVLTF	TGCGCCAGCAGCCAAGATCACGTCAGGGGGCTTGGGGCCAACGTCCTGACTTTC
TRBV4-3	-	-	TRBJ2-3	CASSQESGFRPQYF	TGCGCCAGCAGCCAAGAGTCGGGGTTCCGGCCGCAGTATTTT
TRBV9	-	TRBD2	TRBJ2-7	CASSVGAGVVYEQYF	TGTGCCAGCAGCGTAGGTGCGGGGGTGGTCTACGAGCAGTACTTC
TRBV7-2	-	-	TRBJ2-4	CASSLGTENIQYF	TGTGCCAGCAGCTTAGGGACTGAGAACATTCAGTACTTC
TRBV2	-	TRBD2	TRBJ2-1	CASSVGGNSYNEQFF	TGTGCCAGCAGTGTGGGGGGGAACTCCTACAATGAGCAGTTCTTC
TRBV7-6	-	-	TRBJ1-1	CASSLGVGGNTEAFF	TGTGCCAGCAGCTTAGGGGTTGGGGGGAACACTGAAGCTTTCTTT
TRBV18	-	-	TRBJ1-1	CASSADRNTEAFF	TGTGCCAGCTCAGCAGACAGGAACACTGAAGCTTTCTTT
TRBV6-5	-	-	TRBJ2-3	CASRETRETDTQYF	TGTGCCAGCAGGGAGACCCGTGAGACAGATACGCAGTATTTT
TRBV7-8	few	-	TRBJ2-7	CASSLSPPPYEQYF	TGTGCCAGCAGCTTAAGTCCCCCCCCCTACGAGCAGTACTTC
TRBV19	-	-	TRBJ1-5	CASTLRAKGTLNQPQHF	TGTGCCAGTACCCTTCGGGCTAAAGGGACTCTCAATCAGCCCCAGCATTTT
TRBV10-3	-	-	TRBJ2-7	CAISVARESYEQYF	TGTGCCATCAGTGTAGCCAGGGAGTCCTACGAGCAGTACTTC
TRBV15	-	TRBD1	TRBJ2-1	CATSRDLMDRDRGEQFF	TGTGCCACCAGCAGAGATCTTATGGACAGGGATAGGGGTGAGCAGTTCTTC
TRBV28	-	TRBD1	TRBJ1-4	CASSSTGGLEKLFF	TGTGCCAGCAGTTCGACAGGGGGCTTGGAAAAACTGTTTTTT
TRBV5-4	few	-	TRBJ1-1	CASSDMKNTEAFF	TGTGCCAGCAGCGATATGAAAAACACTGAAGCTTTCTTT
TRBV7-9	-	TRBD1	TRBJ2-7	CASSLPGQVLYEQYF	TGTGCCAGCAGCTTACCGGGACAGGTCCTCTACGAGCAGTACTTC
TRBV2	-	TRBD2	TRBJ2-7	CASSLASGSSYEQYF	TGTGCCAGCAGTCTCGCTAGCGGCAGCTCCTACGAGCAGTACTTC
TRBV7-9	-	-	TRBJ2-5	CASSRIIQETQYF	TGTGCCAGCAGCCGTATCATTCAAGAGACCCAGTACTTC
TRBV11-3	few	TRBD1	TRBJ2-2	CASRKGTGNTGELFF	TGTGCCAGCAGAAAAGGGACAGGGAACACCGGGGAGCTGTTTTTT
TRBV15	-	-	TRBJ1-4	CATSREGMAATNEKLFF	TGTGCCACCAGCAGAGAAGGCATGGCTGCAACTAATGAAAAACTGTTTTTT
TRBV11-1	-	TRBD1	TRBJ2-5	CASSAPNRGLETQYF	TGTGCCAGCAGCGCACCCAACAGGGGTTTGGAGACCCAGTACTTC
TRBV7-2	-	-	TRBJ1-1	CASSSEWTEAFF	TGTGCCAGCAGCTCTGAGTGGACTGAAGCTTTCTTT
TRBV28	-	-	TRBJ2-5	CAIKPDSLQETQYF	TGTGCCATCAAACCCGATAGCCTCCAAGAGACCCAGTACTTC
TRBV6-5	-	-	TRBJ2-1	CASGLNSYNEQFF	TGTGCCAGCGGACTCAACTCCTACAATGAGCAGTTCTTC